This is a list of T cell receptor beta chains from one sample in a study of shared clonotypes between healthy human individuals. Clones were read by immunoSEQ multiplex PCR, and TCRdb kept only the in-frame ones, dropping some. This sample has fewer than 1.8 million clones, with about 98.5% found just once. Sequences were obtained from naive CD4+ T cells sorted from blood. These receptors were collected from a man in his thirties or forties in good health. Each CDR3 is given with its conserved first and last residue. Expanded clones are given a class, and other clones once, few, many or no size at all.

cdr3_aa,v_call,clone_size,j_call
CATSRELAGYEQYF,TRBV15,-,TRBJ2-7
CASQRGRDEKLFF,TRBV25-1,-,TRBJ1-4
CASSLDVAQPQHF,TRBV11-2,-,TRBJ1-5
CSVEPGVNTEAFF,TRBV29-1,-,TRBJ1-1
CASSSRDRGYEQYF,TRBV11-2,-,TRBJ2-7
CASSQGGFSPGNTIYF,TRBV14,-,TRBJ1-3
CASSPGPRNEQFF,TRBV11-3,-,TRBJ2-1
CSVDRSSYNEQFF,TRBV29-1,-,TRBJ2-1
CASSLEGQGVEQYF,TRBV5-1,-,TRBJ2-7
CASSGKGSRDHFYGYTF,TRBV2,once,TRBJ1-2
CASSRDSYFEEYF,TRBV5-1,-,TRBJ2-7
CASRVYRGLEAFF,TRBV6-1,-,TRBJ1-1
CASSPSGRAYEQYF,TRBV18,-,TRBJ2-7
CATSRDSPSTRRGSYEQYF,TRBV15,-,TRBJ2-7
CASSGQGLGTEAFF,TRBV5-1,-,TRBJ1-1
CASTRDRDDNEQFF,TRBV25-1,-,TRBJ2-1
CASSLRLSGTGGATQYF,TRBV5-6,-,TRBJ2-5
CASSGPGLAPYEQFF,TRBV7-9,-,TRBJ2-1
CASSSAVGGVTNTGELFF,TRBV28,-,TRBJ2-2
CASFPWGSYSNQPQHF,TRBV28,-,TRBJ1-5
CASRDRDPRYF,TRBV2,-,TRBJ2-7
CASSVGTSGRTSTDTQYF,TRBV9,once,TRBJ2-3
CASSGLAGGRSYEQYF,TRBV28,-,TRBJ2-7
CASSYTGELFF,TRBV27,-,TRBJ2-2
CASSDDPTGVYGYTF,TRBV6-4,-,TRBJ1-2
CASRPEISGNTIYF,TRBV5-4,-,TRBJ1-3
CARSTHRDTRDDIQYF,TRBV5-3,-,TRBJ2-4
CASSPAPGGTGRTGGDYGYTF,TRBV19,-,TRBJ1-2
CASSLRAGVETQYF,TRBV5-4,-,TRBJ2-5
CASSPNPYLQGYEQYF,TRBV18,-,TRBJ2-7
CAIGLAGASYEQYF,TRBV10-3,-,TRBJ2-7
CASSAVLRQETQYF,TRBV2,-,TRBJ2-5
CAISVPGHPYEQYF,TRBV10-3,-,TRBJ2-7
CASSSGQPIENSYGYTF,TRBV5-1,once,TRBJ1-2
CASTQLARSSYEQYF,TRBV7-9,-,TRBJ2-7
CASRLAGGTDTQYF,TRBV7-3,-,TRBJ2-3
CASSWTSAFTDTQYF,TRBV2,-,TRBJ2-3
CASSFRPLARISTDTQYF,TRBV5-8,-,TRBJ2-3
CASSGGDRGRPDTQYF,TRBV6-1,once,TRBJ2-3
CASSAVFPGTDTQYF,TRBV6-4,-,TRBJ2-3
CASSVVVAKNIQYF,TRBV9,-,TRBJ2-4
CASSSNPWGAAYEQYF,TRBV27,-,TRBJ2-7
CASSVARGSYNEQFF,TRBV5-1,-,TRBJ2-1
CASSPLLPQQGANLF,TRBV5-1,-,TRBJ1-2
CASRSTQGSRNTIYF,TRBV28,once,TRBJ1-3
CASSGRASPAYNEQFF,TRBV2,once,TRBJ2-1
CASSSRLASYEQYF,TRBV7-2,-,TRBJ2-7
CASSPPTGSSGANVLTF,TRBV5-1,-,TRBJ2-6
CASSLWTGSSYEQYF,TRBV18,-,TRBJ2-7
CASSYREQPQHF,TRBV2,-,TRBJ1-5
CASSPANQPQHF,TRBV7-6,-,TRBJ1-5
CASRLAYNEQFF,TRBV28,-,TRBJ2-1
CASSRRGPVVVEGTEAFF,TRBV5-1,-,TRBJ1-1
CVVPGHVNNEQFF,TRBV19,-,TRBJ2-1